Listed below are T cell receptor beta chains from one sample, sequenced in a study of CD8 T cells in ankylosing spondylitis. In TCRdb, the 5' RACE reads were re-called with MiXCR into one record per CDR3 protein. Of fewer than 150,000 distinct CDR3 sequences listed, approximately 7.3% are singletons. Input material: blood, either unsorted or a sorted T cell fraction (not recorded which). All receptors derive from a female donor with ankylosing spondylitis or in good health (not recorded which). The CDR3 runs from the conserved cysteine through the conserved F or W. The D gene is left open where the match is weak. Size is stated for part of the rows, as once, few or many counts, or as a class when the clone is expanded.

TRBJ1-1,TRBV12-3/TRBV12-4,many,TRBD1,TGTGCCAGCAGGAATACAGGGGGCACTGAAGCTTTCTTT,CASRNTGGTEAFF
TRBJ1-2,TRBV20-1,many,TRBD1,TGCAGTGCTAGGGCCTCGACAGGGTACTATGGCTACACCTTC,CSARASTGYYGYTF
TRBJ2-1,TRBV29-1,few,TRBD2,TGCAGCGTCGCACGGGGGGGCCAAGGGATTGAGCAGTTCTTC,CSVARGGQGIEQFF
TRBJ2-1,TRBV4-1,few,TRBD2,TGCGCCAGCAGCCAAGCTCCCTCGAGCGGGGGATCAGAGCAGTTCTTC,CASSQAPSSGGSEQFF
TRBJ2-2,TRBV12-3/TRBV12-4,many,-,TGTGCCAGCAGCCTAGGGCAGGGCGTTGCCGGGGAGCTGTTTTTT,CASSLGQGVAGELFF
TRBJ2-7,TRBV2,many,-,TGTGCCAGCAGTGAAGCAGGCAGAAGTTACGAGCAGTACTTC,CASSEAGRSYEQYF
TRBJ1-2,TRBV12-3/TRBV12-4,many,-,TGTGCCAGCAGCCCTCGACAACAAGGACGTGGCTACACCTTC,CASSPRQQGRGYTF
TRBJ2-2,TRBV20-1,many,TRBD1,TGCAGTGCCCGGGACAGGGGGTCGGCCGGGGAGCTGTTTTTT,CSARDRGSAGELFF
TRBJ1-2,TRBV6-2/TRBV6-3,-,-,TGTGCCAGCTACGAAAGCCGAGGCTATGGCTACACCTTC,CASYESRGYGYTF
TRBJ2-1,TRBV19,many,-,TGTGCCAGTAGTAACCCGGGGACCACCTACAATGAGCAGTTCTTC,CASSNPGTTYNEQFF
TRBJ2-2,TRBV7-8,many,-,TGTGCCAGCAGCGGGGGTTTAGGAACCGGGGAGCTGTTTTTT,CASSGGLGTGELFF
TRBJ1-6,TRBV4-2,-,-,TGTGCCAGCAGCCAAGCGGGTCCCCTGGATAATTCACCCCTCCACTTT,CASSQAGPLDNSPLHF
TRBJ2-7,TRBV20-1,many,-,TGCAGTGCTAGAGATAGTCATGGATTTTACGAGCAGTACTTC,CSARDSHGFYEQYF
TRBJ2-7,TRBV28,-,TRBD1,TGTGCCAGCAGTTTGACAGGGCGCTTGGTGAGGGAGCAGTACTTC,CASSLTGRLVREQYF
TRBJ2-5,TRBV7-2,many,TRBD2,TGTGCCAGCACCCCGGCGGGGGTCGGGGAGACCCAGTACTTC,CASTPAGVGETQYF
TRBJ2-2,TRBV20-1,many,-,TGCAGTGCTAGGGTGAACACCGGGGAGCTGTTTTTT,CSARVNTGELFF
TRBJ2-2,TRBV7-2,many,-,TGTGCCAGCGGCCCCGGACTCCACACCGGGGAGCTGTTTTTT,CASGPGLHTGELFF
TRBJ1-2,TRBV12-3/TRBV12-4,many,TRBD1,TGTGCCAGCAGTTTGGGACAGCGGGGAATCTATGGCTACACCTTC,CASSLGQRGIYGYTF
TRBJ2-1,TRBV7-6,many,TRBD2,TGTGCCAGCAGCCTCGAGCGGGGGGGGTTCAATGAGCAGTTCTTC,CASSLERGGFNEQFF
TRBJ1-1,TRBV6-6,many,-,TGTGCCAGCAGGTACAGGGTTGGCACTGAAGCTTTCTTT,CASRYRVGTEAFF
TRBJ2-4,TRBV6-1,once,-,TGTGCCAGCAGTTCTCCCCAGTCTTGGGAAATCTTC,CASSSPQSWEIF
TRBJ2-1,TRBV5-1,many,TRBD2,TGCGCCAGCGGAACTAGCGAGTTTGGCAATGAGCAGTTCTTC,CASGTSEFGNEQFF
TRBJ1-1,TRBV5-1,many,-,TGCGCCAGCAGCTTAGGCCAGAAAAAGTTTTTGAACACTGAAGCTTTCTTT,CASSLGQKKFLNTEAFF
TRBJ1-4,TRBV5-1,many,TRBD1,TGCGCCAGCAGCAACACAGGGGCAACTAATGAAAAACTGTTTTTT,CASSNTGATNEKLFF
TRBJ1-2,TRBV5-5,-,TRBD1,TGTGCCAGCAGCACGCGACAGGGTTCCAACTATGGCTACACCTTC,CASSTRQGSNYGYTF
TRBJ1-5,TRBV18,few,-,TGTGCCAGCTCACTGGGACCTCCCGTGGATCAGCCCCAGCATTTT,CASSLGPPVDQPQHF
TRBJ2-1,TRBV7-9,few,-,TGTGCCAGCAGCTTAGCCGCATTCCATGAGCAGTTCTTC,CASSLAAFHEQFF
TRBJ1-1,TRBV29-1,many,-,TGCAGCGTTGAAAAAGGGCCAGGGGATGCTTTCTTT,CSVEKGPGDAFF
TRBJ1-2,TRBV9,many,-,TGTGCCAGCAGCGTAGGTTCAGGGTCACACTATGGCTACACCTTC,CASSVGSGSHYGYTF
TRBJ1-1,TRBV7-2,-,-,TGTGCCAACAGCTATGTGTGGGGTGCCGGCACTGAAGCTTTCTTT,CANSYVWGAGTEAFF
TRBJ2-7,TRBV6-1,few,-,TGTGCCAGCAGCCGCGTAGGGGGTGGCGAGCAGTACTTC,CASSRVGGGEQYF
TRBJ1-1,TRBV5-1,many,-,TGCGCCAGCAGCTTGGGGCAGGGAGTTCGGGACACTGAAGCTTTCTTT,CASSLGQGVRDTEAFF
TRBJ1-5,TRBV27,many,-,TGTGCCAGCCGTGGTGGGGTGGTGAGTCAGCCCCAGCATTTT,CASRGGVVSQPQHF
TRBJ2-3,TRBV20-1,many,TRBD2,TGCAGTGCTTTAGGGGATGCTAGCGGTTCAGATACGCAGTATTTT,CSALGDASGSDTQYF
TRBJ1-1,TRBV19,many,-,TGTGCCAGTAGTATGACCTCCAGTCTGAACACTGAAGCTTTCTTT,CASSMTSSLNTEAFF
TRBJ1-1,TRBV21-1,many,-,TGTGCCAGCGGTCCGGGACGGAAACTTACTGAAGCTTTCTTT,CASGPGRKLTEAFF